This entry lists 9 T cell receptor beta chains sequenced from one sample in a study of T cells in Graves' hyperthyroidism and ophthalmopathy. Amplified TCR beta CDR3 regions came from RNA transcripts. The TCR CDR3 was amplified in a first-round RT-PCR using the HTBI primer set. TCRdb redid the calling of the multiplex PCR reads with MiXCR, one entry per CDR3 protein. The table lists about 770,000 distinct CDR3 sequences, roughly 20% of them singletons. Sequenced material: blood. These receptors came from a woman aged 50 to 60 with Graves' hyperthyroidism that later progressed to Graves' ophthalmopathy.

This clonotype turned up a few times. This chain joins TRBV7-8 and TRBJ1-2; D unclear. This CDR3 spans 11 amino acids. Trimming removed 5 bases at V and 6 bases at J, with 7 bases between. The germline V gene encodes CDR1 SGHVS and CDR2 FQNEAQ. In DNA, the CDR3 is TGTGCCAGCAGCCCAATGAATGGCTACACCTTC. Translation gives CASSPMNGYTF.

There are many counts of this clonotype. V usage is TRBV7-6 and J usage is TRBJ1-1, with a weak D call TRBD1 (5 bases). Germline V gene data show CDR1 as SGHVS and CDR2 as FNYEAQ. This CDR3 is 16 amino acids long. The V and J ends lost 2 bases and 1 base respectively, with 14 bases between them. CDR3 loop: CASSLPAGWRNTEAFF. The DNA for the CDR3 is TGTGCCAGCAGCTTACCAGCAGGGTGGCGGAACACTGAAGCTTTCTTT.

This clonotype was counted between two and nine times. V gene TRBV29-1 combines with J gene TRBJ2-7, with TRBD2 as a possible D gene (6 bases). Trimming pared 6 bases from V and 1 base from J, leaving 13 bases between. The CDR3 has 13 residues. Germline CDR1 and CDR2: SQVTM and ANQGSEA. The CDR3, as DNA: TGCAGCGTCACTAGCTCACTATCCTACGAGCAGTACTTC. Residues: CSVTSSLSYEQYF.

Points on this clonotype: This may arise from a read error, as a much more abundant clone is one base away. The rearrangement links TRBV12-3 or TRBV12-4 to TRBJ1-6, with 10 bases matching TRBD1. The CDR3 has 15 residues. The V gene end was trimmed by 4 bases and the J gene end by 9 bases; junction bases not matched to a gene: 6. The CDR3: CASSSAGTGASPLHF. The DNA for the CDR3 is TGTGCCAGCAGTTCAGCCGGGACAGGGGCTTCACCCCTCCACTTT.

The rearrangement joins TRBV6-1 to TRBJ2-5, with D possibly matching TRBD1 (5 bases). Trimming stripped 2 bases from V and 4 bases from J, with 8 bases between. Germline V CDR1 and CDR2: MNHNS, SASEGT. The CDR3 sequence is 13 residues long. The CDR3 reads CASSEQGLETQYF. The CDR3 DNA reads TGTGCCAGCAGTGAACAGGGATTAGAGACCCAGTACTTC.

V and J are TRBV7-6 and TRBJ2-3; TRBD1 agrees at 9 bases. V was clipped by 1 base and J by 4 bases; unmatched bases: 6. In germline, CDR1 is SGHVS, CDR2 FNYEAQ. The CDR3 has 16 amino acids. The CDR3 here is CASSLVDRGGADTQYF. CDR3 coding DNA: TGTGCCAGCAGCTTAGTCGACAGGGGGGGGGCAGATACGCAGTATTTT. The entire variable domain, with the rest obtained from reference TRBV7-6 and TRBJ2-3, is as follows: GAGVSQSPRYKVTKRGQDVALRCDPISGHVSLYWYRQALGQGPEFLTYFNYEAQQDKSGLPNDRFSAERPEGSISTLTIQRTEQRDSAMYRCASSLVDRGGADTQYFGPGTRLTVL.

Ten or more counts support this clonotype. The gene calls are TRBV5-1 and TRBJ2-1; D call uncertain. The V end lost 4 bases, the J end lost 0 bases, and 11 bases lay between the germline ends. Germline V gives CDR1 SGHRS, CDR2 YFSETQ. This CDR3 is built from 15 residues. The CDR3: CASSPLANSYNEQFF. The CDR3 nucleotides are TGCGCCAGCAGCCCCCTGGCTAACTCCTACAATGAGCAGTTCTTC. Full variable domain (outside the CDR3, taken from reference TRBV5-1 and TRBJ2-1): KAGVTQTPRYLIKTRGQQVTLSCSPISGHRSVSWYQQTPGQGLQFLFEYFSETQRNKGNFPGRFSGRQFSNSRSEMNVSTLELGDSALYLCASSPLANSYNEQFFGPGTRLTVL.

This chain connects TRBV27 to TRBJ1-5; a weak D match, TRBD1 (5 bases). The CDR3 contains 13 residues. Germline-derived CDR1 and CDR2 are MNHEY and SMNVEV (reference sequence). The germline V and J ends were trimmed by 2 bases and 7 bases, with 9 bases remaining between them. CDR3 DNA sequence: TGTGCCAGCAGTTTACGCAGGGAACAGCCCCAGCATTTT. It is translated as CASSLRREQPQHF.

The chain combines TRBV6-2 or TRBV6-3 with TRBJ1-1, with unresolved D. Germline CDR1 MNHEY, CDR2 SVGEGT. This CDR3 comprises 14 residues. V was clipped by 2 bases and J by 1 base, with 8 bases between them. CDR3 bases: TGTGCCAGCAGTTACGCTTATGGGAACACTGAAGCTTTCTTT. Translated: CASSYAYGNTEAFF.